One sample yielded the 22 T cell receptor beta chains listed below, sequenced in a study of blood T cell repertoires in COVID-19. Profiled with immunoSEQ multiplex PCR; TCRdb holds only in-frame clones, not every one. The sample includes over 80,000 clones, more than 70% of them seen just once. The source material was peripheral blood. The source is a human donor in a cohort sampled during active COVID-19.

V is TRBV6-5 and J is TRBJ2-6; D perhaps matches TRBD1 (7 bases). The CDR3 loop spans 16 amino acids. Germline V gene data show CDR1 as MNHEY and CDR2 as SVGAGI. V lost 4 bases, J lost 1 base, and 11 bases lay in between. CDR3 in DNA: TGTGCCAGCAGTTGGCAGGGGGGTTCTGGGGCCAACGTCCTGACTTTC. Its translation is CASSWQGGSGANVLTF.

The chain uses TRBV4-3 and TRBJ2-2, with 9 bases identical to TRBD2. There are 16 residues in the CDR3. Looked up from germline, CDR1 is LGHNA and CDR2 is YSLEER. J lost 5 bases, V lost 3 bases, and 7 bases had no gene match. CDR3 coding DNA: TGCGCCAGCAGCCAGGTAGCGGGAGTTGGGACCGGGGAGCTGTTTTTT. Translation: CASSQVAGVGTGELFF.

The CDR3 is CASSQETTSNNEQFF. CDR3 nucleotide sequence: TGTGCCAGCAGCCAAGAAACTACGTCAAACAATGAGCAGTTCTTC. The chain couples TRBV3-1 (or the pseudogene TRBV3-2) to TRBJ2-1; the D is unclear. Germline assignment: CDR1 LGHDT and CDR2 YNNKEL (reference sequence). The CDR3 sequence is 15 residues long. V lost 0 bases and J lost 5, with 11 bases in between.

V usage is TRBV6-5 and J usage is TRBJ1-5; no reliable D call. The CDR3 is 14 residues long. V lost 7 bases and J lost 0, with 10 bases in between. Germline V CDR1 and CDR2: MNHEY, SVGAGI. CDR3 DNA: TGTGCCAGCACCCCCGCGGATAGCAATCAGCCCCAGCATTTT. This encodes CASTPADSNQPQHF.

The CDR3 DNA is TGTGCCAGCAGTTTAAACCAGGGATCGGGAAACACCATATATTTT. This gives the protein CASSLNQGSGNTIYF. V usage is TRBV27 and J usage is TRBJ1-3; D may be TRBD1 (5 bases). Germline CDR1 is MNHEY and CDR2 is SMNVEV (reference sequence). V dropped 2 bases and J dropped 4 bases, with 12 bases sitting between them. The CDR3 is made up of 15 amino acids.

The V call is TRBV29-1, the J call TRBJ1-1; possibly TRBD1 for D (6 bases). Trimming took 4 bases from V and 2 from J, leaving 11 bases between them. The CDR3 totals 13 residues. Germline values: CDR1 SQVTM, CDR2 ANQGSEA. CDR3 region: CSVVPGVNTEAFF. As DNA, the CDR3 is TGCAGCGTTGTTCCAGGGGTCAACACTGAAGCTTTCTTT.

The J gene is TRBJ2-1, the V gene TRBV11-2, with D perhaps TRBD1 (6 bases). V gave up 6 bases and J gave up 1 base, with 16 bases separating them. The germline V gene has CDR1 SGHAT and CDR2 FQNNGV. The CDR3 length is 16 residues. As DNA, the CDR3 is TGTGCCAGCAGAGTGTTTGGGCAGGGGTCCTACAATGAGCAGTTCTTC. Its translation is CASRVFGQGSYNEQFF.

The chain links TRBV18 to TRBJ1-3; no clear D. Trimming cost V 6 bases and J 0 bases, with 12 bases left between them. This CDR3 has 15 residues. Germline V gene data show CDR1 as KGHSH and CDR2 as LQKENI. As DNA, the CDR3 is TGTGCCAGCTCCCCGGGTGACTCCTCTGGAAACACCATATATTTT. It is translated as CASSPGDSSGNTIYF.

V is TRBV10-3 and J is TRBJ2-7; 16 nucleotides match TRBD2. Germline V CDR1 and CDR2: ENHRY, SYGVKD. The junction had 17 bases not matched to a gene; V was cut back by 3 bases and J by 3 bases. This CDR3 is built from 21 residues. The CDR3 is CAISENSPGLAGGPVIYEQYF. Here the CDR3 DNA reads TGTGCCATCAGTGAAAACTCCCCGGGACTAGCGGGAGGGCCGGTAATCTACGAGCAGTACTTC.

This chain links TRBV6-5 with TRBJ2-2; D might be TRBD1 (5 bases). Trimming stripped 6 bases from V and 3 bases from J, with 14 bases between. Germline CDR1 and CDR2: MNHEY and SVGAGI. This CDR3 region has 15 residues. The CDR3 DNA reads TGTGCCAGCAGCCCCGGCAAGGGGCACACCGGGGAGCTGTTTTTT. Its translation is CASSPGKGHTGELFF.

This chain joins TRBV5-1 and TRBJ2-3, with 8 bases fitting TRBD2. Germline V gene lookup returns CDR1 SGHRS and CDR2 YFSETQ. This CDR3 region has 16 residues. V gave up 0 bases and J gave up 3 bases; unmatched junction bases: 6. CDR3 sequence: CASSLGLARGTDTQYF. CDR3 in DNA: TGCGCCAGCAGCTTGGGACTAGCGAGGGGGACAGATACGCAGTATTTT.

The chain couples TRBV6-2 or TRBV6-3 to TRBJ1-5, with unresolved D. The CDR3 runs 14 residues. Trimming removed 2 bases at V and 1 base at J, with 6 bases between. The germline gives CDR1 MNHEY, CDR2 SVGEGT. CDR3 amino acids: CASSYSASNQPQHF. The DNA for the CDR3 is TGTGCCAGCAGTTACAGCGCAAGCAATCAGCCCCAGCATTTT.

CDR3 in amino acids: CASSPGLVSSYEQYF. In DNA form, the CDR3 reads TGTGCCAGCAGCCCAGGACTAGTAAGCTCCTACGAGCAGTACTTC. The gene calls are TRBV7-8 and TRBJ2-7; 7 bases fit TRBD2. V trimming: 5 bases; J trimming: 0 bases; junction bases outside the gene matches: 7. There are 15 residues in the CDR3. Germline CDR1 SGHVS, CDR2 FQNEAQ.

The chain carries TRBV25-1 and TRBJ2-3; 13 bases match TRBD2. The CDR3 is made up of 16 amino acids. Germline CDR1 MGHDK, CDR2 SYGVNS. The V and J ends lost 4 bases and 4 bases, in that order; junction bases with no gene match: 5. CDR3 nucleotides: TGTGCCAGCAGTGGCCGACTAGCGGGAGGTCCAGATACGCAGTATTTT. Translation: CASSGRLAGGPDTQYF.

This clone has more than one count but fewer than ten. The chain has TRBV7-2 and TRBJ2-7; D is perhaps TRBD1 (5 bases). CDR1 is SGHTA and CDR2 is FQGNSA in the germline V gene. This CDR3 is built from 14 residues. Trimming pared 1 base from V and 3 bases from J, leaving 10 bases between. The CDR3 DNA is TGTGCCAGCAGCTTAGACACAGGACGCTACGAGCAGTACTTC. Its translation: CASSLDTGRYEQYF.

The rearrangement links TRBV12-5 to TRBJ2-6; perhaps TRBD1 as D (6 bases). The germline V gene encodes CDR1 LGHNT and CDR2 FRNRAP. V was trimmed by 9 bases and J by 4 bases, leaving 16 bases between them. The CDR3 is 15 residues long. CDR3 loop: CASRFVGTGANVLTF. The DNA for the CDR3 is TGTGCTAGCAGGTTTGTGGGGACAGGGGCCAACGTCCTGACTTTC.

The chain uses TRBV27 and TRBJ2-7; no definite D call. Germline assignment: CDR1 MNHEY and CDR2 SMNVEV (reference sequence). V lost 0 bases, J lost 6 bases, and 12 bases lay in between. This CDR3 spans 14 amino acids. The chain's CDR3 is CASSLSSGGPEQYF. The CDR3, as DNA: TGTGCCAGCAGTTTATCGTCTGGTGGGCCCGAGCAGTACTTC.

This clone was recorded once. This chain uses TRBV24-1 with TRBJ1-2, with TRBD1 as a possible D gene (5 bases). The germline CDR1 and CDR2 sequences are KGHDR and SFDVKD. Trimming took 2 bases from V and 7 from J, leaving 13 bases between them. This CDR3 is 14 amino acids long. This CDR3 is CATSDSGRTIGYTF. The CDR3 bases are TGTGCCACCAGTGATTCAGGGAGGACTATTGGCTACACCTTC.

Only a few counts were recorded for this clone. The chain uses TRBV6-4 and TRBJ2-1; 12 bases are a match to TRBD2. The CDR3 is 14 residues long. Germline CDR1 MRHNA, CDR2 SNTAGT. The ends lost 6 bases at V and 6 bases at J; junction bases unmatched: 3. CDR3 in DNA: TGTGCCAGCAGCGAGACTAGCGGGAGCAATGAGCAGTTCTTC. This codes for CASSETSGSNEQFF.

This chain connects TRBV18 to TRBJ2-4, with D tentatively TRBD2 (5 bases). This CDR3 is built from 14 residues. The V gene lost 6 bases and the J gene lost 2 bases, with 11 bases spanning the gap. Per the germline V gene, CDR1 is KGHSH and CDR2 is LQKENI. CDR3 region: CASSHGVPKNIQYF. The CDR3 DNA reads TGTGCCAGCTCGCACGGGGTACCCAAAAACATTCAGTACTTC. The variable domain in full, with the rest retrieved from reference TRBV18 and TRBJ2-4, is NAGVMQNPRHLVRRRGQEARLRCSPMKGHSHVYWYRQLPEEGLKFMVYLQKENIIDESGMPKERFSAEFPKEGPSILRIQQVVRGDSAAYFCASSHGVPKNIQYFGAGTRLSVL.

This clone was observed a few times. The chain has TRBV11-2 and TRBJ1-5; TRBD1 agrees at 7 bases. CDR1 SGHAT and CDR2 FQNNGV come from the germline V gene. CDR3 length equals 15 residues. Trimming at V came to 8 bases and at J to 6 bases, leaving 13 bases not matched to a gene. The CDR3 reads CASSSGQTVAQPQHF. CDR3 coding DNA: TGTGCCAGCTCGTCGGGACAGACGGTAGCTCAGCCCCAGCATTTT.

V is TRBV19 and J is TRBJ2-3; TRBD1 aligns across 8 bases. J was trimmed by 3 bases and V by 4 bases; bases with no gene match: 6. The CDR3 consists of 15 residues. The germline V gene has CDR1 LNHDA and CDR2 SQIVND (reference sequence). The CDR3 region is CASSTRGRSTDTQYF. In nucleotides, the CDR3 is TGTGCCAGTAGTACCAGGGGGCGCAGTACAGATACGCAGTATTTT.